A selection of T cell receptor beta chains follows, all from one sample in a study of CXCR3-negative and CXCR3-positive naive CD8 T cells. With the 5' RACE reads reprocessed, TCRdb shows one record per CDR3 protein and no DNA. Its table lists fewer than 80,000 distinct CDR3 sequences. The specimen sequenced was naive CXCR3- CD8+ T cells from blood. The receptors were gathered from a human donor in good health. Some clones in this sample may be carry-over from other donors' samples. The CDR3 runs from the conserved cysteine through the conserved F or W.

CDR3 protein: CASSTTAYSNQPQHF
J gene: TRBJ1-5
V gene: TRBV6-5

CDR3 protein: CASSPSLHGELFF
J gene: TRBJ2-2
V gene: TRBV14

CDR3 protein: CASSLLGLTGTNYGYTF
J gene: TRBJ1-2
V gene: TRBV28

CDR3 protein: CASSFPLSGGAADTQYF
J gene: TRBJ2-3
V gene: TRBV7-2

CDR3 protein: CSARAGPLYTDTQYF
J gene: TRBJ2-3
V gene: TRBV20-1

CDR3 protein: CASSQLGQPYGYTF
J gene: TRBJ1-2
V gene: TRBV6-6

CDR3 protein: CASSQALTGQGLYEQYF
J gene: TRBJ2-7
V gene: TRBV4-3

CDR3 protein: CAISDRDRGDEQYF
J gene: TRBJ2-7
V gene: TRBV10-3

CDR3 protein: CASSYGPNEQYF
J gene: TRBJ2-7
V gene: TRBV6-2/TRBV6-3

CDR3 protein: CASSLFRGDQETQYF
J gene: TRBJ2-5
V gene: TRBV6-6

CDR3 protein: CASTPRQGEYQETQYF
J gene: TRBJ2-5
V gene: TRBV6-2/TRBV6-3

CDR3 protein: CASSFGQETIYEQYF
J gene: TRBJ2-7
V gene: TRBV5-6

CDR3 protein: CSVEDPTSGGQPQHF
J gene: TRBJ1-5
V gene: TRBV29-1

CDR3 protein: CASSYSPGGDFWNIQYF
J gene: TRBJ2-4
V gene: TRBV6-6

CDR3 protein: CASSQDLSSLVVQYF
J gene: TRBJ2-4
V gene: TRBV4-3

CDR3 protein: CSVTIRDRSSYEQYF
J gene: TRBJ2-7
V gene: TRBV29-1

CDR3 protein: CASSLWGETQYF
J gene: TRBJ2-5
V gene: TRBV4-1

CDR3 protein: CASSVDPGEIYEQYF
J gene: TRBJ2-7
V gene: TRBV9

CDR3 protein: CSARGDRDPYEQYF
J gene: TRBJ2-7
V gene: TRBV20-1

CDR3 protein: CSVEGTGELFF
J gene: TRBJ2-2
V gene: TRBV29-1

CDR3 protein: CASSLPHRSSYEQYF
J gene: TRBJ2-7
V gene: TRBV7-2

CDR3 protein: CASSQEGTITDTQYF
J gene: TRBJ2-3
V gene: TRBV4-1

CDR3 protein: CASREQGSYNSPLHF
J gene: TRBJ1-6
V gene: TRBV6-4

CDR3 protein: CAISEGADEAFF
J gene: TRBJ1-1
V gene: TRBV10-3

CDR3 protein: CASSALFEQYF
J gene: TRBJ2-7
V gene: TRBV21-1

CDR3 protein: CSARDFIAVAGGSPTGELFF
J gene: TRBJ2-2
V gene: TRBV20-1

CDR3 protein: CSVEDLKVSRYGYTF
J gene: TRBJ1-2
V gene: TRBV29-1

CDR3 protein: CASSLGGRGEAFF
J gene: TRBJ1-1
V gene: TRBV5-4

CDR3 protein: CASSFGLAGVGTDTQYF
J gene: TRBJ2-3
V gene: TRBV28

CDR3 protein: CASSVAPGLAGGLSSYNEQFF
J gene: TRBJ2-1
V gene: TRBV9

CDR3 protein: CASSYHDKGWGYTF
J gene: TRBJ1-2
V gene: TRBV6-5

CDR3 protein: CSVEAPPAYEQYF
J gene: TRBJ2-7
V gene: TRBV29-1

CDR3 protein: CASSSGTGLGSPLHF
J gene: TRBJ1-6
V gene: TRBV7-2

CDR3 protein: CASSQGFSYEQYF
J gene: TRBJ2-7
V gene: TRBV4-3

CDR3 protein: CASSESVGASYEQYF
J gene: TRBJ2-7
V gene: TRBV25-1

CDR3 protein: CSVGSGGPFYEQYF
J gene: TRBJ2-7
V gene: TRBV29-1

CDR3 protein: CSVWTGYSTDTQYF
J gene: TRBJ2-3
V gene: TRBV29-1

CDR3 protein: CATSIRQGTDTQYF
J gene: TRBJ2-3
V gene: TRBV15

CDR3 protein: CSASSGEGRRRLQETQYF
J gene: TRBJ2-5
V gene: TRBV20-1

CDR3 protein: CSVEVSDPMNTEAFF
J gene: TRBJ1-1
V gene: TRBV29-1

CDR3 protein: CASSFLGGGESEETQYF
J gene: TRBJ2-5
V gene: TRBV12-3/TRBV12-4

CDR3 protein: CASSEWVETGTRGNEQFF
J gene: TRBJ2-1
V gene: TRBV10-1

CDR3 protein: CASREGGEQFF
J gene: TRBJ2-1
V gene: TRBV7-9

CDR3 protein: CATSRDSGGHFGEQFF
J gene: TRBJ2-1
V gene: TRBV15

CDR3 protein: CASSLVVSSSYEQYF
J gene: TRBJ2-7
V gene: TRBV7-2

CDR3 protein: CASSAPGTAYEQYF
J gene: TRBJ2-7
V gene: TRBV4-2

CDR3 protein: CASSLVAGGPYEQYF
J gene: TRBJ2-7
V gene: TRBV7-9

CDR3 protein: CASSEQGDGNEQYF
J gene: TRBJ2-7
V gene: TRBV10-2

CDR3 protein: CATSGGGGYNEQFF
J gene: TRBJ2-1
V gene: TRBV15

CDR3 protein: CATAWRGAGEAFF
J gene: TRBJ1-1
V gene: TRBV28

CDR3 protein: CASSPRDSSLEQYF
J gene: TRBJ2-7
V gene: TRBV13

CDR3 protein: CSARDHDDSPYEQYF
J gene: TRBJ2-7
V gene: TRBV20-1

CDR3 protein: CASSQDMDVRETQYF
J gene: TRBJ2-5
V gene: TRBV4-1

CDR3 protein: CASSGTGGSDTQYF
J gene: TRBJ2-3
V gene: TRBV6-1

CDR3 protein: CASRIGTGELFF
J gene: TRBJ2-2
V gene: TRBV25-1

CDR3 protein: CASSDRVGSNQPQHF
J gene: TRBJ1-5
V gene: TRBV12-3/TRBV12-4

CDR3 protein: CASSLTGVGPGNTIYF
J gene: TRBJ1-3
V gene: TRBV7-3

CDR3 protein: CASSLGNSNSPLHF
J gene: TRBJ1-6
V gene: TRBV7-9

CDR3 protein: CASLQVGTEAFF
J gene: TRBJ1-1
V gene: TRBV12-3/TRBV12-4

CDR3 protein: CASSQDGYSGNTIYF
J gene: TRBJ1-3
V gene: TRBV4-3